The clone carrying this TCR beta chain was observed a handful of times. Its specificity is not known. One end of the junction does not line up with germline, which may come from a read error. This specimen comes from a study of beta chain features in type 1 diabetes. Study-level results: The VDJ junctions of type 1 diabetes patients carried fewer insertions and more deletions. The study left unresolved whether HLA type influences TCRB rearrangement. There was a moderate but significant shortening of TCRB CDR3s in all four CD4+ subsets of Type 1 diabetes patients.

Sequencing targeted expressed TCRB transcripts, as all isolated RNA had been reverse transcribed. Average reads for naive, central memory and regulatory T cell samples were about 3.57 million. Sequencing was performed with immunoSEQ multiplex PCR; in TCRdb, only in-frame clones are kept and a portion is missing. The sample yields 200,000 to 250,000 clones, around 9.9% seen once. The CDR3 runs 16 residues. Germline-derived CDR1 and CDR2 are MNHNS and SASEGT. The sequenced sample was central memory CD4+ T cells from blood. This sequence originates from a man aged 18 to 30 in good health. The V call is TRBV6-1, the J call TRBJ2-6, with TRBD2 identical over 8 bases. The CDR3 reads CAISDGTSSGANVLTF. For the CDR3, the DNA is TGTGCCATCAGTGATGGGACTAGCTCTGGGGCCAACGTCCTGACTTTC.